A single T cell receptor (beta chain) is shown here with its context. Clones were sequenced by immunoSEQ multiplex PCR, and TCRdb holds only the in-frame ones, with some missing. The sample holds about 190,000 clones; about nine tenths are singletons and the top ten take approximately 1.1%. The data were obtained in a study of blood T cell repertoires in COVID-19. Across the whole study: T cells, B-cell-depleted T cells, or PBMCs provided the cDNA or gDNA that served as material.

Germline CDR1 and CDR2: ENHRY and SYGVKD. This CDR3 has 14 amino acids. V lost 9 bases and J 5 bases, leaving 16 bases between the germline ends. Sample: peripheral blood. The rearrangement uses TRBV10-3 and TRBJ1-4, with D possibly TRBD1 on 5 matching bases. The source is a man in his thirties or forties with acute or convalescent COVID-19. CDR3 sequence: CAISESGGNEKLFF. CDR3 bases: TGTGCCATTTCTGAGTCGGGGGGGAATGAAAAACTGTTTTTT.